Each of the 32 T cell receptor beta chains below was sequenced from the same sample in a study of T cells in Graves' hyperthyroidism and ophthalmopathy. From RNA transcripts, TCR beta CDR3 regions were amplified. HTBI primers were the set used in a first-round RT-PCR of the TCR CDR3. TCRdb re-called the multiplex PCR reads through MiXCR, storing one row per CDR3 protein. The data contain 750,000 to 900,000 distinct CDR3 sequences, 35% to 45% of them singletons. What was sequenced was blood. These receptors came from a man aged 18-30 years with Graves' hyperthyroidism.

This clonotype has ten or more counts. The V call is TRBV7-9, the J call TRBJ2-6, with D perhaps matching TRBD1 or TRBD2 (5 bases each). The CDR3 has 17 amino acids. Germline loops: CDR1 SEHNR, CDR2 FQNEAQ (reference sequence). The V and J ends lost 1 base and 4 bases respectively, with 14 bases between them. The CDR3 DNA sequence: TGTGCCAGCAGCTTAGAGTCATCGGGGACCGGGGCCAACGTCCTGACTTTC. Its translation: CASSLESSGTGANVLTF.

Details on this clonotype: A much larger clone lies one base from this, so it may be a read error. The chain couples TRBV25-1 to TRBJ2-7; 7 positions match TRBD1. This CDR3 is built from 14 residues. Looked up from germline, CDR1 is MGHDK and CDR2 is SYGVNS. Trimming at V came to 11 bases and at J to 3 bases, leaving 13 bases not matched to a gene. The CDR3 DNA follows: TGTGCCGTCAGTGAGACAGGGACCTTCTACGAGCAGTACTTC. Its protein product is CAVSETGTFYEQYF.

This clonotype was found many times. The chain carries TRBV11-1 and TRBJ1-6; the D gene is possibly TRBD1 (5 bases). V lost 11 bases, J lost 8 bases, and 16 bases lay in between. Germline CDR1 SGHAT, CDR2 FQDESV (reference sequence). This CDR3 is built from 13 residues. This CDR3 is CASGGLTDSPLHF. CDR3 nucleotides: TGTGCCTCGGGGGGACTGACCGATTCACCCCTCCACTTT. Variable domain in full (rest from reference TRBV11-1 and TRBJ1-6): EAEVAQSPRYKITEKSQAVAFWCDPISGHATLYWYRQILGQGPELLVQFQDESVVDDSQLPKDRFSAERLKGVDSTLKIQPAELGDSAMYLCASGGLTDSPLHFGNGTRLTVT.

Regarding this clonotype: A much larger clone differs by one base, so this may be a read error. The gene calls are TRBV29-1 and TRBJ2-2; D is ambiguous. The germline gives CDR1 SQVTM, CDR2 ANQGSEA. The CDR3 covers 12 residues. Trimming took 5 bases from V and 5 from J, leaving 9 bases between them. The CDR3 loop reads CSVPLMTGELFF. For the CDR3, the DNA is TGCAGCGTTCCTCTAATGACCGGGGAGCTGTTTTTT.

Here the CDR3 DNA reads TGTGCCAGCAGCTGGGGACTAGCGGGAAGCACCGGGGAGCTGTTTTTT. As protein: CASSWGLAGSTGELFF. V and J are TRBV7-2 and TRBJ2-2; 13 nucleotides match TRBD2. The V gene end was trimmed by 4 bases and the J gene end by 4 bases; junction bases not matched to a gene: 3. The CDR3 is made up of 16 amino acids. CDR1 is SGHTA, CDR2 FQGNSA, per germline.

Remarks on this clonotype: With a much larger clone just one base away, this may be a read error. In DNA form, the CDR3 reads TGTGCCAGCAGCTCCTACCCCGCTGGGGCCAACGTCCTGACTTTC. Residues: CASSSYPAGANVLTF. The chain employs TRBV7-6 and TRBJ2-6; no clear D gene. The germline V gene has CDR1 SGHVS and CDR2 FNYEAQ. The CDR3 runs to 15 residues. Trimming left V 4 bases short and J 2 bases short, with 9 bases between.

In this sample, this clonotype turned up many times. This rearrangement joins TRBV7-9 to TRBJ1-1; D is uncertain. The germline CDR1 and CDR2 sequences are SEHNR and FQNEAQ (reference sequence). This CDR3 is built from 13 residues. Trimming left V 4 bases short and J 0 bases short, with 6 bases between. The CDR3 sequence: CASSYNMNTEAFF. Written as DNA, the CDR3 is TGTGCCAGCAGCTATAATATGAACACTGAAGCTTTCTTT.

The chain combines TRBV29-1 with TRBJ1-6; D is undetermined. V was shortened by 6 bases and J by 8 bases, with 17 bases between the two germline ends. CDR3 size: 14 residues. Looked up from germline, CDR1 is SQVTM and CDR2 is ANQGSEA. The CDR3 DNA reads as TGCAGCGTGAATAAGGGTGTGGTTGATTCACCCCTCCACTTT. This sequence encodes CSVNKGVVDSPLHF.

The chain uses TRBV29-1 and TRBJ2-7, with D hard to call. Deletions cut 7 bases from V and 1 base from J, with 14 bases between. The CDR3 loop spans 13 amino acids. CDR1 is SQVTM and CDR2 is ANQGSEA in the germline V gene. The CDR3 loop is CSDYRTVSYEQYF. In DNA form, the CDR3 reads TGCAGCGACTATCGGACCGTTTCCTACGAGCAGTACTTC.

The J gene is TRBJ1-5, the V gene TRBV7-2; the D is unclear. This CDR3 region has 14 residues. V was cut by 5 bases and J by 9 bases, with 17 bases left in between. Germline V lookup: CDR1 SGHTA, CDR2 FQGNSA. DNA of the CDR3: TGTGCCAGCAGCCCCCTAGCGGGAGGTGCGCCCCAGCATTTT. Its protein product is CASSPLAGGAPQHF.

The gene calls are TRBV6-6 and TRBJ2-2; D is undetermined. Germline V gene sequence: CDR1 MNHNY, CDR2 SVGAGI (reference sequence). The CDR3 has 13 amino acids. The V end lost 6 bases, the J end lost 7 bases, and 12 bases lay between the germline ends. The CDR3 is CASSREVVGELFF. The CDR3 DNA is TGTGCCAGCAGCCGAGAGGTTGTCGGGGAGCTGTTTTTT.

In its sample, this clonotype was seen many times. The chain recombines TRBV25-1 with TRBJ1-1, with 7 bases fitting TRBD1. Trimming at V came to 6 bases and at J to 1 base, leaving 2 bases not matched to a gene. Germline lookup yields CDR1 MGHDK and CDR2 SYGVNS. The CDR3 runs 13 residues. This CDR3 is CASRGQSNTEAFF. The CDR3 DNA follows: TGTGCCAGCAGGGGACAGTCGAACACTGAAGCTTTCTTT.

The CDR3 DNA follows: TGTGCCAGCAGTTTGCCGCCAGGGAGGTATGGCAATCAGCCCCAGCATTTT. Protein: CASSLPPGRYGNQPQHF. The chain has TRBV6-6 and TRBJ1-5; possible D gene TRBD1, 5 bases. V lost 4 bases and J 2 bases, leaving 18 bases between the germline ends. The CDR3 consists of 17 residues. Germline CDR1 MNHNY, CDR2 SVGAGI (reference sequence).

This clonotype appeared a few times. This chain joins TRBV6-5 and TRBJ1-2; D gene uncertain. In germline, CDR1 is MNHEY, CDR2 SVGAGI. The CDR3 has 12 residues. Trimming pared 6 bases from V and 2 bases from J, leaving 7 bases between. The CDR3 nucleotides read TGTGCCAGCAGGGAGAGGAACTATGGCTACACCTTC. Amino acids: CASRERNYGYTF.

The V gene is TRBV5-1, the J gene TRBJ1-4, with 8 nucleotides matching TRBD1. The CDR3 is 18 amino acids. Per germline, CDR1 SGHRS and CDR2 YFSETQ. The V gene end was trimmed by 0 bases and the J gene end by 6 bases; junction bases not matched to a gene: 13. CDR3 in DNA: TGCGCCAGCAGCTTGGCCGGCGCGCAGGGGGCGATACATGAAAAACTGTTTTTT. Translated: CASSLAGAQGAIHEKLFF.

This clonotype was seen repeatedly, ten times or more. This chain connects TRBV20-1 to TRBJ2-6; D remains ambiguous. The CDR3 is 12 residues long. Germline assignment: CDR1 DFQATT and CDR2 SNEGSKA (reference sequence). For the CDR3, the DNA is TGCAGCGCCTACTCTGGGGCCAACGTCCTGACTTTC. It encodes CSAYSGANVLTF.

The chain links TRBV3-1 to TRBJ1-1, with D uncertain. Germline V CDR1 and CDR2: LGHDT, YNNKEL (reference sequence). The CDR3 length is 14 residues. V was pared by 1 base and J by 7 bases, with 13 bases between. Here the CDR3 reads CASSQGSLAYEAFF. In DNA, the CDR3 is TGTGCCAGCAGCCAAGGGAGTTTGGCGTATGAAGCTTTCTTT.

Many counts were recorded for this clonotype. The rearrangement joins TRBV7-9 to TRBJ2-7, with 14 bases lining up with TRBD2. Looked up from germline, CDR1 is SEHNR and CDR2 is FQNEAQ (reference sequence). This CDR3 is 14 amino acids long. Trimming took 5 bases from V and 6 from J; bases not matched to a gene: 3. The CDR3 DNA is TGTGCCAGCAGCCAGGGACTAGCGGGAGTCGAGCAGTACTTC. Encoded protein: CASSQGLAGVEQYF. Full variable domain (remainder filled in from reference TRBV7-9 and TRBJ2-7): DTGVSQNPRHKITKRGQNVTFRCDPISEHNRLYWYRQTLGQGPEFLTYFQNEAQLEKSRLLSDRFSAERPKGSFSTLEIQRTEQGDSAMYLCASSQGLAGVEQYFGPGTRLTVT.

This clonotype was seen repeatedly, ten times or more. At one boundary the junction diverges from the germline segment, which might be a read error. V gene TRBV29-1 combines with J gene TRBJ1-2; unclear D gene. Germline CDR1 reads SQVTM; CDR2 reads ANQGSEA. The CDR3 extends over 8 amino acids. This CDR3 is CSVDTRRF. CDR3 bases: TGCAGCGTTGATACCCGTCGATTC. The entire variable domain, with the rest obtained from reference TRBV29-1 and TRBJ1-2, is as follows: SAVISQKPSRDICQRGTSLTIQCQVDSQVTMMFWYRQQPGQSLTLIATANQGSEATYESGFVIDKFPISRPNLTFSTLTVSNMSPEDSSIYLCSVDTRRFGSGTRLTVV.

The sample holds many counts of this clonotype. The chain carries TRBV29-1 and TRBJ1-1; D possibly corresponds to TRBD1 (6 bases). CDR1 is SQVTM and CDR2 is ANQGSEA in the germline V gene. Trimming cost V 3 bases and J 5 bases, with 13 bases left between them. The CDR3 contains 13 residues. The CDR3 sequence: CSVDGRGETEAFF. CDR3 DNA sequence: TGCAGCGTTGATGGCAGGGGTGAAACTGAAGCTTTCTTT.

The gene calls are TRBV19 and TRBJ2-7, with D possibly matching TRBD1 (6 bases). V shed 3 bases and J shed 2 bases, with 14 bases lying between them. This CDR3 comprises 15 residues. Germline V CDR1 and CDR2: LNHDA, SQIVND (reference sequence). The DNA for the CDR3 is TGTGCCAGTAGTATCTACAGGGATTTGACCTACGAGCAGTACTTC. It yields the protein CASSIYRDLTYEQYF.

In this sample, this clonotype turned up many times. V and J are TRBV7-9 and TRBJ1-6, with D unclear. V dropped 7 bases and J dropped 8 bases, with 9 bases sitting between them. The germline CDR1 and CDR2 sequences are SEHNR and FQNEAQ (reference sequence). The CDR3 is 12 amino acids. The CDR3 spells CASTRRDSPLHF. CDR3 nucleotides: TGTGCCAGCACTCGGCGGGATTCACCCCTCCACTTT.

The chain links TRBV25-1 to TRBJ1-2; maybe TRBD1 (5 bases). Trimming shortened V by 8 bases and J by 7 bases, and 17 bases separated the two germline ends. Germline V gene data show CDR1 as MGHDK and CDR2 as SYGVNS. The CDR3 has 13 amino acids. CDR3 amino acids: CASVDRHRFGYTF. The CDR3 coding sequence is TGTGCCAGCGTTGACAGACACCGGTTTGGCTACACCTTC.

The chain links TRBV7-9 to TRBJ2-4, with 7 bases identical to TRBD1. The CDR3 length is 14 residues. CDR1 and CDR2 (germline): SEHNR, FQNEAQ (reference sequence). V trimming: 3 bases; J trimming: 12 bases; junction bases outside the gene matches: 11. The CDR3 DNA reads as TGTGCCAGCAGCTTGTCGACAGGGCCTAGCAATCAGTACTTC. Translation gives CASSLSTGPSNQYF.

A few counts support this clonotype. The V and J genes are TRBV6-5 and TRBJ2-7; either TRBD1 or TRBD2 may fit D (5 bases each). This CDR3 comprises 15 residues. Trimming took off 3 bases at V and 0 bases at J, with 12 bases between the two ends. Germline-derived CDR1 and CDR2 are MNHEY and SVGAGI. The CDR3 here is CASSYGSGSSYEQYF. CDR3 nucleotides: TGTGCCAGCAGTTATGGTTCAGGGAGCTCCTACGAGCAGTACTTC.

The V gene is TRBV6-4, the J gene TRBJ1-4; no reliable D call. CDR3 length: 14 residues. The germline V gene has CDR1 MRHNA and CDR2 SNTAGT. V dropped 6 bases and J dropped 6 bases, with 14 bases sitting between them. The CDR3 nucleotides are TGTGCCAGCAGCCTGGGGATTGGAGATGAAAAACTGTTTTTT. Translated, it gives CASSLGIGDEKLFF.

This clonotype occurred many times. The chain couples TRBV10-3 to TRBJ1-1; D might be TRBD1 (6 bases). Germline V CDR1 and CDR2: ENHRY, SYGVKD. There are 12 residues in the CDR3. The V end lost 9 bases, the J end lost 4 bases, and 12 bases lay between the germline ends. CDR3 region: CAIANRATEAFF. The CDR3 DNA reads TGTGCCATTGCAAACAGGGCCACTGAAGCTTTCTTT.

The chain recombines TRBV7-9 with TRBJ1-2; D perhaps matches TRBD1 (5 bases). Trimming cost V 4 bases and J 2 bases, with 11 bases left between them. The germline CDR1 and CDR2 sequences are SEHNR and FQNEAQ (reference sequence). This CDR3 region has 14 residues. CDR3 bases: TGTGCCAGCAGCTCCCCAGGGTGGAACTATGGCTACACCTTC. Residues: CASSSPGWNYGYTF.

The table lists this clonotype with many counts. The CDR3: CASSLASRRDSDQPQHF. For the CDR3, the DNA is TGTGCCAGCAGCTTAGCATCCCGCAGGGACAGTGATCAGCCCCAGCATTTT. The V gene is TRBV7-9, the J gene TRBJ1-5; 7 bases match TRBD1. Germline V CDR1 and CDR2: SEHNR, FQNEAQ (reference sequence). V shed 0 bases, J shed 5 bases, and the junction held 10 bases outside the gene matches. The CDR3 is 17 amino acids.

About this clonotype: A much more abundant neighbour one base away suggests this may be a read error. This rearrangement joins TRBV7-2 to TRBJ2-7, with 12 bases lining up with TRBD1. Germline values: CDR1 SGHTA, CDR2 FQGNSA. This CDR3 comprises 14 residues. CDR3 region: CASSSGTGGSEQHF. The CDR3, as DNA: TGTGCCAGCAGCTCCGGGACAGGGGGCAGCGAGCAGCACTTC.

This CDR3 reads CASSDIAGLETQYF. CDR3 in DNA: TGTGCCAGCAGTGATATAGCGGGATTGGAGACCCAGTACTTC. The chain employs TRBV25-1 and TRBJ2-5; TRBD2 matches at 8 bases. With V trimmed by 3 bases and J by 5 bases, 5 bases remained unmatched. The CDR3 contains 14 residues. Per germline, CDR1 MGHDK and CDR2 SYGVNS.

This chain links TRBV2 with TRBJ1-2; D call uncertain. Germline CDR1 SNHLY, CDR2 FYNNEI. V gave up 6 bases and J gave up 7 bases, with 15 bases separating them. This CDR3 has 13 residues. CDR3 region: CASSQDPGPGYTF. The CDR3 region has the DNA TGTGCCAGCAGCCAAGATCCCGGCCCTGGCTACACCTTC.